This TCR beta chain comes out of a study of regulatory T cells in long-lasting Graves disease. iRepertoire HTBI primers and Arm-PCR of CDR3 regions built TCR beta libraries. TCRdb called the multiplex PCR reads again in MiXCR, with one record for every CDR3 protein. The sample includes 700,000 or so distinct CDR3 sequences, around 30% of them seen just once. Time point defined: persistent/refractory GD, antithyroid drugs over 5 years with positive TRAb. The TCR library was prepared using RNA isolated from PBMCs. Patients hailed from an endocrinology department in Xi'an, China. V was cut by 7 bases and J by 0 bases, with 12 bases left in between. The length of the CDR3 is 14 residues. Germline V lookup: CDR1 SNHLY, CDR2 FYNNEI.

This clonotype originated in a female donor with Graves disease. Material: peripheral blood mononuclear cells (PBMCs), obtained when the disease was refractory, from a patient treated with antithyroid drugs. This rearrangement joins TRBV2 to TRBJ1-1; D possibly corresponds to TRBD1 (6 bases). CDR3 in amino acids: CASIPDRLNTEAFF. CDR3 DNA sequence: TGTGCCAGCATCCCGGACAGATTGAACACTGAAGCTTTCTTT.